The 3 T cell receptor beta chains below come from one sample, sequenced in a study of T cell responses to AZD1222 COVID-19 vaccine. The protocol was immunoSEQ multiplex PCR, while the TCRdb copy is restricted to in-frame clones and leaves out a portion. The profile shows approximately 110,000 clones, roughly 90% of them singletons. Sample: peripheral blood, taken on day 0 of AZD1222 vaccination. Receptor source: an adult in good health.

V is TRBV14 and J is TRBJ1-1, with no clear D. V was shortened by 3 bases and J by 0 bases, with 11 bases between the two germline ends. Looked up from germline, CDR1 is SGHDN and CDR2 is FVKESK. The CDR3 contains 15 residues. The CDR3 reads CASSQWRAMNTEAFF. The CDR3 DNA follows: TGTGCCAGCAGCCAGTGGCGGGCAATGAACACTGAAGCTTTCTTT.

The chain joins TRBV11-3 to TRBJ1-1; a possible D gene is TRBD1 (5 bases). The CDR3 is made up of 14 amino acids. Trimming took 5 bases from V and 1 from J, leaving 11 bases between them. From germline, CDR1 is SGHNT and CDR2 YENEEA. In DNA form, the CDR3 reads TGTGCCAGCAGCCGGACAAATTCGAACACTGAAGCTTTCTTT. Its translation: CASSRTNSNTEAFF. The complete variable domain, with remaining parts taken from reference TRBV11-3 and TRBJ1-1, reads EAGVVQSPRYKIIEKKQPVAFWCNPISGHNTLYWYLQNLGQGPELLIRYENEEAVDDSQLPKDRFSAERLKGVDSTLKIQPAELGDSAVYLCASSRTNSNTEAFFGQGTRLTVV.

The chain carries TRBV5-1 and TRBJ2-5, with D uncertain. Germline V gene sequence: CDR1 SGHRS, CDR2 YFSETQ. The CDR3 is made up of 13 amino acids. Trimming removed 3 bases from V and 0 bases from J, with 6 bases in between. CDR3 nucleotide sequence: TGCGCCAGCAGCTCCCCGTACCAAGAGACCCAGTACTTC. This encodes CASSSPYQETQYF.